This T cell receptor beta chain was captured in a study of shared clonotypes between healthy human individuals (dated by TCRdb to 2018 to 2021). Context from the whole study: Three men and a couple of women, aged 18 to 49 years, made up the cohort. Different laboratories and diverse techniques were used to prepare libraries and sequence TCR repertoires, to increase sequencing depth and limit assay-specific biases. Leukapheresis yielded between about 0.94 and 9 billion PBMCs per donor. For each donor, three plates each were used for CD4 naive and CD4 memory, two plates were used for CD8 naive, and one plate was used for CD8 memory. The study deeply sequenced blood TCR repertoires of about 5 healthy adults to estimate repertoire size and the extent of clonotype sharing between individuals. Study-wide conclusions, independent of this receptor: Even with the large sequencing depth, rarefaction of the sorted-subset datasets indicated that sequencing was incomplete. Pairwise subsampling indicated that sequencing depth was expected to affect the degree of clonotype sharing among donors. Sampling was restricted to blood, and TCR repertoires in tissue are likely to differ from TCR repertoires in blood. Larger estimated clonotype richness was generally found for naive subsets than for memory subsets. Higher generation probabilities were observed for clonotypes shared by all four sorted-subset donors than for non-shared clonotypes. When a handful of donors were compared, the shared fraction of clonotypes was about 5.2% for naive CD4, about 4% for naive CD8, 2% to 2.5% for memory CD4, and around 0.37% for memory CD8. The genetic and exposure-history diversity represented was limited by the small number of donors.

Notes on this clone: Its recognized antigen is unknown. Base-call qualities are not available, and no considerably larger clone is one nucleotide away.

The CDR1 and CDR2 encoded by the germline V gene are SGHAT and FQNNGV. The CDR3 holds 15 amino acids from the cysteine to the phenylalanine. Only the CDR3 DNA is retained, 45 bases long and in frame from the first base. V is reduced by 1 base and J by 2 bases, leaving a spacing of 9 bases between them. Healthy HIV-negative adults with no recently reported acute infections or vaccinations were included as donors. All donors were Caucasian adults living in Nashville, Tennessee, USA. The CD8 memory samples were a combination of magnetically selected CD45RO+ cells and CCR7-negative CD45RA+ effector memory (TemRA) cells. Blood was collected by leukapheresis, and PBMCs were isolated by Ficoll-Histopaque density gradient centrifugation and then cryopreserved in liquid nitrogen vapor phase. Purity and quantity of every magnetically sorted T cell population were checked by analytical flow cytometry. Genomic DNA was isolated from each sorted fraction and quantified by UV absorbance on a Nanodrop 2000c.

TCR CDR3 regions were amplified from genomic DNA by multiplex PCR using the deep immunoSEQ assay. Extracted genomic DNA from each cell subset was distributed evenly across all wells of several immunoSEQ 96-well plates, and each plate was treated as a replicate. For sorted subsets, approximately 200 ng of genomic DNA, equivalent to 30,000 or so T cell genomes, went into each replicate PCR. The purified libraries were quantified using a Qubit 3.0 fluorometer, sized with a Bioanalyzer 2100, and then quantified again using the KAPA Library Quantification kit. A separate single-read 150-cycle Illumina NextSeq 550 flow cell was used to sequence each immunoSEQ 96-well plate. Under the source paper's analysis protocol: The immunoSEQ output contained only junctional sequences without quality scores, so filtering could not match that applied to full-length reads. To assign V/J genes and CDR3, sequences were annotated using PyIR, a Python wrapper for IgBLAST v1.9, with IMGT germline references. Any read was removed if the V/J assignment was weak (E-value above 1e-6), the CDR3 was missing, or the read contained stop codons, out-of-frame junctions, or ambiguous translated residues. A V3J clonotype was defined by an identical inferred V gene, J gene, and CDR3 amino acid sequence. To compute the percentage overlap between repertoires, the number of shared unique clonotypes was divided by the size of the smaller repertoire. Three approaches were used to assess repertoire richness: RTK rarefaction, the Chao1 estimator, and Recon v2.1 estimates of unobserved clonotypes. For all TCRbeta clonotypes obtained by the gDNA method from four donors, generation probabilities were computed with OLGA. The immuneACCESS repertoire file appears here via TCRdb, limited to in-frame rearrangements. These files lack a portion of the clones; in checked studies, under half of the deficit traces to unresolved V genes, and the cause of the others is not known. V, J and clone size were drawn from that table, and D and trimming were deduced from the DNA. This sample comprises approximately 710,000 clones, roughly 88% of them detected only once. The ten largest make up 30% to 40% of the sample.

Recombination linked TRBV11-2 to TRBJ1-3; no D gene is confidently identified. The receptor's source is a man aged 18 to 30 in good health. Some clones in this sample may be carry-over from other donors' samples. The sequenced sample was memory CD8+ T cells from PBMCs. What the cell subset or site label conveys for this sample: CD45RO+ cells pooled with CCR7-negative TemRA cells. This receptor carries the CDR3 CASSLVMVTGNTIYF. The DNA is TGTGCCAGCAGCTTAGTTATGGTTACTGGAAACACCATATATTTT.